The clone carrying this TCR beta chain was found many times. This entry is derived from a study of regulatory T cells in long-lasting Graves disease. Time point: newly diagnosed GD, antithyroid drugs for less than 3 months. After RNA was extracted from PBMCs, the TCR library was made from it. The J segment lost 3 bases and the V segment lost 6 bases, leaving 9 bases of the junction unmatched. In germline, CDR1 is SNHLY, CDR2 FYNNEI. The CDR3 consists of 16 residues. Building the TCR beta libraries relied on iRepertoire HTBI primers, and CDR3 regions underwent Arm-PCR. TCRdb re-called the multiplex PCR reads with MiXCR, one entry per CDR3 protein. The sample has roughly 530,000 distinct CDR3 sequences; around 15% are singletons. These data were likewise used in another study, on T cells in Graves' hyperthyroidism and ophthalmopathy. That work states: The study defined stable Graves' hyperthyroidism as no ophthalmopathy progression within 18 months.

The sequence derives from a woman aged 35 to 59 with Graves disease. The rearrangement joins TRBV2 to TRBJ2-2, with 8 bases matching TRBD1. The sample consisted of peripheral blood mononuclear cells (PBMCs), taken at new diagnosis, from a patient treated with antithyroid drugs. The CDR3 bases are TGTGCCAGCAGCCGTTGGACAGGGTTAGACACCGGGGAGCTGTTTTTT. Encoded protein: CASSRWTGLDTGELFF.